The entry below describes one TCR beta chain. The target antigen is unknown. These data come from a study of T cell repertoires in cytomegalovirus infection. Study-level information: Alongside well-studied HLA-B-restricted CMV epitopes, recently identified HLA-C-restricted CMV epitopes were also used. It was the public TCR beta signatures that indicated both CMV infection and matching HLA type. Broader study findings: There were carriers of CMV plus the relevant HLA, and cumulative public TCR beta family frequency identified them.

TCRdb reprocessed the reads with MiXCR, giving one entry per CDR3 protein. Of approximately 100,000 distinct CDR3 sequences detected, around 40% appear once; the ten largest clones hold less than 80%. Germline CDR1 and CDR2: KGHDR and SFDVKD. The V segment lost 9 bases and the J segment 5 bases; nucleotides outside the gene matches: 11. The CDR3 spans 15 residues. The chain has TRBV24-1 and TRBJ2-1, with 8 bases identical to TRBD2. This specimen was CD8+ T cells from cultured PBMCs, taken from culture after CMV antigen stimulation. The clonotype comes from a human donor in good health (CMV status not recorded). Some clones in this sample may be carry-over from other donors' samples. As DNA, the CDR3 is TGTGCCACCGGGGCCGCGGGGGGTCTTAACAATGAGCAGTTCTTC. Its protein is CATGAAGGLNNEQFF.